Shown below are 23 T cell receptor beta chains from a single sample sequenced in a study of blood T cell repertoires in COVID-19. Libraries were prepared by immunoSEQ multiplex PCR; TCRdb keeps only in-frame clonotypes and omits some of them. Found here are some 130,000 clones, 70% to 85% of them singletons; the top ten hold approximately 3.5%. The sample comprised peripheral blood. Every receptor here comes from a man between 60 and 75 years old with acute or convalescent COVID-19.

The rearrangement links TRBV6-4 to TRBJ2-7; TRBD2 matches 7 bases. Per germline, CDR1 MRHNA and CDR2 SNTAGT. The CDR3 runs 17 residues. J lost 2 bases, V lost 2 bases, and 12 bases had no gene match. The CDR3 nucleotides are TGTGCCAGCAGTGACAGGGGACGCGCGGGAGTCACCTACGAGCAGTACTTC. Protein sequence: CASSDRGRAGVTYEQYF.

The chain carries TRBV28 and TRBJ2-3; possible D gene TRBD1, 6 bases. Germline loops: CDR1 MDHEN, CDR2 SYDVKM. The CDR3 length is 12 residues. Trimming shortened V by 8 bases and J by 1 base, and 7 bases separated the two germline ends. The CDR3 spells CASRTGTDTQYF. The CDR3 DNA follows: TGTGCCAGCCGGACAGGCACAGATACGCAGTATTTT.

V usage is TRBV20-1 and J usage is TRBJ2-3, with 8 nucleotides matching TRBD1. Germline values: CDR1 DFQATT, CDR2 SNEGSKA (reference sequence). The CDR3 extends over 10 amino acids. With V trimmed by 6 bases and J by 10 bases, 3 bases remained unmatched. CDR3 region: CSATDRAQYF. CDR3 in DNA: TGCAGTGCGACGGACAGGGCGCAGTATTTT.

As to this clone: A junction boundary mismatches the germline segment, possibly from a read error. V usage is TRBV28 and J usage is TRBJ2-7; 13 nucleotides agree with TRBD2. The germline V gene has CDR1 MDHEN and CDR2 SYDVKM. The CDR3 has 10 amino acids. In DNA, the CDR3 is TGCGGGACTAGCGGGAACGAGCAGTACTTC. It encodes CGTSGNEQYF.

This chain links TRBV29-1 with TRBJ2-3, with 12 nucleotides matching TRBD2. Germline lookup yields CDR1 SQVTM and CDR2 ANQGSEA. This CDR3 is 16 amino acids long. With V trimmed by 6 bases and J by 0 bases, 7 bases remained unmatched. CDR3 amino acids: CSVAPGTSGSTDTQYF. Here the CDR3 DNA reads TGCAGCGTGGCCCCCGGGACTAGCGGGAGCACAGATACGCAGTATTTT.

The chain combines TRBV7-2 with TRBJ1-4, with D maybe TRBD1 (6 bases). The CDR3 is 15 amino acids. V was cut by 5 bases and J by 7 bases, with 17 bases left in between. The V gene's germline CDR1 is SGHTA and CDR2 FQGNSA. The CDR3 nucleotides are TGTGCCAGCAGCCAAAACCAGGGGCCGGGTGAAAAACTGTTTTTT. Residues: CASSQNQGPGEKLFF.

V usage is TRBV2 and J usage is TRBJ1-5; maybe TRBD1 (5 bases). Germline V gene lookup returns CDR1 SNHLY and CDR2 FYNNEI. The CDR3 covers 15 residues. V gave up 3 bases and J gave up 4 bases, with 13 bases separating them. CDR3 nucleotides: TGTGCCAGCAGTGACGTAGGACACGGAAATCAGCCCCAGCATTTT. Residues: CASSDVGHGNQPQHF.

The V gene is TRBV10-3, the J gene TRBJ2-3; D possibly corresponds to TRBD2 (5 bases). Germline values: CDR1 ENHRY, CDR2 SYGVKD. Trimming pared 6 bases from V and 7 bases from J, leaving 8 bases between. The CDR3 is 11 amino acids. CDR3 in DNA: TGTGCCATCAGGGACGGGAATACGCAGTATTTT. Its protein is CAIRDGNTQYF.

The CDR3 DNA is TGCGCCAGCACCGGGGATTCCTACGAGCAGTACTTC. Its protein is CASTGDSYEQYF. The chain carries TRBV5-1 and TRBJ2-7; TRBD2 might be the D (5 bases). Per the germline V gene, CDR1 is SGHRS and CDR2 is YFSETQ. This CDR3 has 12 amino acids. The germline V and J ends were trimmed by 6 bases and 1 base, with 8 bases remaining between them.

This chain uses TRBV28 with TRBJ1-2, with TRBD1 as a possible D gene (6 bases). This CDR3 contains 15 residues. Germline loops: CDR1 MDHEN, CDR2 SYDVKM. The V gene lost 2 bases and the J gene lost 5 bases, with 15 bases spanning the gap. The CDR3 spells CASSLGGQTGYGYTF. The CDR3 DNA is TGTGCCAGCAGTTTAGGGGGTCAGACAGGTTATGGCTACACCTTC.

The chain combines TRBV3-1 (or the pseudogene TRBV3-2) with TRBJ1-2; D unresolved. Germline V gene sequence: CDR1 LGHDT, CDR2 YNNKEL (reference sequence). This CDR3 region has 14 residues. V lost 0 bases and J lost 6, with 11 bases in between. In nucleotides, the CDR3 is TGTGCCAGCAGCCAAGAATGGGCTATTGATGGCTACACCTTC. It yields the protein CASSQEWAIDGYTF.

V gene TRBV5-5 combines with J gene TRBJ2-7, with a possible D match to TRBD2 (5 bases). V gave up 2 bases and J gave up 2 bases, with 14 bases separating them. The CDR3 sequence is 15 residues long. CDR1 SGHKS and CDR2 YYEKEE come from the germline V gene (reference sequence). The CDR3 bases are TGTGCCAGCAGCTTACTAGGGTTGGAGGCCTACGAGCAGTACTTC. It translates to CASSLLGLEAYEQYF. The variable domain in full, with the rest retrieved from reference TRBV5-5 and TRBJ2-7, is DAGVTQSPTHLIKTRGQQVTLRCSPISGHKSVSWYQQVLGQGPQFIFQYYEKEERGRGNFPDRFSARQFPNYSSELNVNALLLGDSALYLCASSLLGLEAYEQYFGPGTRLTVT.

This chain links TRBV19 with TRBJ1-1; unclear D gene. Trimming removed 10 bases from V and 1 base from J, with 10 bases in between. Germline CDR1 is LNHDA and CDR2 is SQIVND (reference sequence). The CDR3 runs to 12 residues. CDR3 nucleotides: TGTGCCACCAGACCGGGGAACACTGAAGCTTTCTTT. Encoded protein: CATRPGNTEAFF.

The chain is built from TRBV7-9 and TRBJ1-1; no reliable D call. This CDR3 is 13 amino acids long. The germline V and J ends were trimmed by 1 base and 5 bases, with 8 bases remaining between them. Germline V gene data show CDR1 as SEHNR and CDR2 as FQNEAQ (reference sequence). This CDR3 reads CASSLEIETEAFF. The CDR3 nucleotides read TGTGCCAGCAGCTTAGAAATTGAGACTGAAGCTTTCTTT.

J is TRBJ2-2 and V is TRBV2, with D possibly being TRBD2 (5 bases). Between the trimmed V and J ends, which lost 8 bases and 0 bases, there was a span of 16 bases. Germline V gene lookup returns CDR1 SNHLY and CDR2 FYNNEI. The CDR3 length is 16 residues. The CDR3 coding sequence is TGTGCCAGCGCCGGCGAGGGCGGTCCGAACACCGGGGAGCTGTTTTTT. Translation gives CASAGEGGPNTGELFF.

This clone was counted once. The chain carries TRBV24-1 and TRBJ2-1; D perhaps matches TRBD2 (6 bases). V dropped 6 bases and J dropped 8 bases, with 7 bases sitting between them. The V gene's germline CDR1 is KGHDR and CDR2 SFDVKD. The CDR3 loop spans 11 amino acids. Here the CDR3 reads CATSWGDEQFF. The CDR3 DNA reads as TGTGCCACCAGTTGGGGGGATGAGCAGTTCTTC.

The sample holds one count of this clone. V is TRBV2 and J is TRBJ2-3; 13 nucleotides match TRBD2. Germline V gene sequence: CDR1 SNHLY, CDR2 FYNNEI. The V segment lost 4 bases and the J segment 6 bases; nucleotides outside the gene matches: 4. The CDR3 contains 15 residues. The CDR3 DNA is TGTGCCAGCAGTGGTACTAGCGGGAGGGCTGATACGCAGTATTTT. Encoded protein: CASSGTSGRADTQYF.

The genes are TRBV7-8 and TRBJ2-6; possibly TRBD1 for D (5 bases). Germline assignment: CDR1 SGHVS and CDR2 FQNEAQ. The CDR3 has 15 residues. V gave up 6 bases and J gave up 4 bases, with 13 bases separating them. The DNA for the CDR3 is TGTGCCAGCAGACCTGACAGTAACGGGGCCAACGTCCTGACTTTC. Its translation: CASRPDSNGANVLTF.

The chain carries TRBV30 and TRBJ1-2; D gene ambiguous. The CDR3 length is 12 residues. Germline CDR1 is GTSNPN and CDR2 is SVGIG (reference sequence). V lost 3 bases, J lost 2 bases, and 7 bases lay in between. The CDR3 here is CAWRSLNYGYTF. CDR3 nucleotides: TGTGCCTGGAGATCTCTAAACTATGGCTACACCTTC.

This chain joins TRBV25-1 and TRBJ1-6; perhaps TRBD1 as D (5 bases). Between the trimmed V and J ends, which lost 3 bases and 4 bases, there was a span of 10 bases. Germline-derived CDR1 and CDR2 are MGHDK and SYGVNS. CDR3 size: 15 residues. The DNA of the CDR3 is TGTGCCAGCAGTGAGGGGCAGGGATATAATTCACCCCTCCACTTT. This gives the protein CASSEGQGYNSPLHF.

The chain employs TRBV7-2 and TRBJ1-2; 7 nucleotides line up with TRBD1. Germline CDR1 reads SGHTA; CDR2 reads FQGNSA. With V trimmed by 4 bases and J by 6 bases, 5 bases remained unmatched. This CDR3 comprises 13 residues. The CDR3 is CASSSGTADGYTF. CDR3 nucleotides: TGTGCCAGCAGCTCCGGGACAGCGGATGGCTACACCTTC.

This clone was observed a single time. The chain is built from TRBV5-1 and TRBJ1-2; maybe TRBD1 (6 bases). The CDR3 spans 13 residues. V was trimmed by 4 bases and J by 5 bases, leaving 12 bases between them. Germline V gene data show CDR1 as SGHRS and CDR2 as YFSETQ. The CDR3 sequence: CASSPGTNYGYTF. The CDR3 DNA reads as TGCGCCAGCAGCCCCGGGACAAATTATGGCTACACCTTC. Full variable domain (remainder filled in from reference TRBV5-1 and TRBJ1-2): KAGVTQTPRYLIKTRGQQVTLSCSPISGHRSVSWYQQTPGQGLQFLFEYFSETQRNKGNFPGRFSGRQFSNSRSEMNVSTLELGDSALYLCASSPGTNYGYTFGSGTRLTVV.

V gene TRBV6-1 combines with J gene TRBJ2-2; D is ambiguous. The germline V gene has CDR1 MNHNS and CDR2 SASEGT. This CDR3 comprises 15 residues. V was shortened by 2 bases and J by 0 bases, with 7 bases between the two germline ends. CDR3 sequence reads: CASSERQANTGELFF. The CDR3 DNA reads TGTGCCAGCAGTGAACGGCAGGCGAACACCGGGGAGCTGTTTTTT.